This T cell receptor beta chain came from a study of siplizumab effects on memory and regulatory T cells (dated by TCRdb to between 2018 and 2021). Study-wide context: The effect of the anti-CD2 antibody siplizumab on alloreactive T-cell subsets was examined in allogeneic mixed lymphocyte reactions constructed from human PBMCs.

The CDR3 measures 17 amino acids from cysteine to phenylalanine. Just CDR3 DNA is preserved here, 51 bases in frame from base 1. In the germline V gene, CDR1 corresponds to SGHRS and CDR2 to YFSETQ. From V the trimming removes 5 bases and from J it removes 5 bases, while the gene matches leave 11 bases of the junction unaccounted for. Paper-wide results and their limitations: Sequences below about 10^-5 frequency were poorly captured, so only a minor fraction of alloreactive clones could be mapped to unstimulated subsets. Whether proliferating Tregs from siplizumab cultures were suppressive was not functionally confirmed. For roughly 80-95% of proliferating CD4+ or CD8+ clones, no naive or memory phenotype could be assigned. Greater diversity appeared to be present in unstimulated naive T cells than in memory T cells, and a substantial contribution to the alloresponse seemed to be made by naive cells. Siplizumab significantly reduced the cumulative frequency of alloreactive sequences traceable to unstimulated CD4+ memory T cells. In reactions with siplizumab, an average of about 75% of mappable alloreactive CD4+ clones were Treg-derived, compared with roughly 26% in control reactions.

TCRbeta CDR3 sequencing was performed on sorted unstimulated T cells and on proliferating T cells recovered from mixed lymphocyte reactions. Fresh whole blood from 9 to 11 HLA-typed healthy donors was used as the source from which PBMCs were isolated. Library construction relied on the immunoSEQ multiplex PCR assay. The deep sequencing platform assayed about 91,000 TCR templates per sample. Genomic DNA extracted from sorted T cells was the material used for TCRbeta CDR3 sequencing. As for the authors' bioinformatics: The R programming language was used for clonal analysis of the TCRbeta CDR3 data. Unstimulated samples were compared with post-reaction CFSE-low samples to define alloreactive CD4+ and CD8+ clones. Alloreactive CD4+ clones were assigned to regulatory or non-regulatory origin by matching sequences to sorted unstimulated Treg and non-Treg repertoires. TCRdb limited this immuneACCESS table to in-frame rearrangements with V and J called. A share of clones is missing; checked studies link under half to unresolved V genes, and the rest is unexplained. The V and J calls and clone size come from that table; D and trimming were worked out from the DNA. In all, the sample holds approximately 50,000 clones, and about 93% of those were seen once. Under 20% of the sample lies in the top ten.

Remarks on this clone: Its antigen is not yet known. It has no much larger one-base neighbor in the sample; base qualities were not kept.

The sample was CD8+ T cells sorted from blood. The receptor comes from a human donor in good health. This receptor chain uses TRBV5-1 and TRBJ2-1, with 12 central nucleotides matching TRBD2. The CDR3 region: CASSLNLAGGTDNEQFF. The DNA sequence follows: TGCGCCAGCAGTCTCAATCTAGCGGGAGGGACAGACAATGAGCAGTTCTTC.